The source of this T cell receptor (beta chain) is a study of blood T cell repertoires in COVID-19 (dated by TCRdb to between 2020 and 2021). Looking at the study overall: Samples covering the acute and convalescent phases of COVID-19 were provided by collaborators in the United States, Italy and Spain. The material from the prospective study consisted of cDNA or gDNA derived from T cells, B-cell-depleted T cells, or PBMCs. Deeply sampled blood TCRbeta repertoires from subjects exposed to, actively infected with, or recovered from COVID-19 were included in the dataset. The repertoires were released in a freely available public database meant as a resource for research on the immune response to SARS-CoV-2. The samples were drawn from two sources: the first 160 participants of the ongoing ImmuneRACE study, and approximately 1,300 subjects contributed by 6 global collaborators. Nearly every sample came with metadata listing a de-identified subject ID, COVID-19 status, age in years and sex. Where available, HLA class I and class II types were obtained from metadata supplied by the sample provider rather than from assay-based typing.

V drops 5 bases and J drops 6 bases, leaving 19 bases in between. CDR1 and CDR2 are read off the germline V gene (reference sequence) as SEHNR and FQNEAQ. The CDR3 runs 16 residues from the cysteine to the phenylalanine. Here the CDR3 DNA is all that survives: 48 bases in frame from base 1. As regards this clone: The antigen it recognizes is unknown. Base qualities are not recorded, but no much larger clone differs from it by a single base.

TCRbeta CDR3 regions were amplified from genomic DNA using the immunoSEQ Assay, a bias-controlled multiplex PCR. The source study handled its data this way. Within the assay, amplification of reference gene primers was used to estimate how many nucleated cells each sample contained. Sequence reads were collapsed and filtered to measure the absolute abundance of every unique TCRbeta CDR3 rearrangement. For each sample, productive Simpson clonality was calculated as the square root of Simpson's diversity index across productive rearrangements. The source is immuneACCESS, and TCRdb retained only in-frame sequences with V and J called. Part of the clones is not carried over; for the studies checked, unresolved V genes explain less than half of this, and the remainder is unexplained. V, J and clone size reflect that table, while D and trimming were determined from the DNA. Within this sample are 140,000 to 150,000 clones, with over 70% of them counted one time only. About 1.7% of the sample comes from the top ten.

What the work shows at the level of the full study, not this receptor alone: How much clinical and demographic metadata was included differed by source and by participant, and the metadata was provided uncurated.

Collaborating institutions collected whole blood in K2EDTA tubes following their own protocols. For TCRbeta analysis, collaborators shipped samples as frozen whole blood, isolated PBMCs, or DNA extracted from either of those sample types. The TCR sequence derives from a woman in her fifties or sixties with acute or convalescent COVID-19. The V gene is TRBV7-9 and the J gene is TRBJ2-2; the D gene is perhaps TRBD1, on 6 matching bases. The sequenced sample consisted of peripheral blood. DNA sequence: TGTGCCAGCAGCACTCAGACAGGCGGTGGGTCCGGGGAGCTGTTTTTT. The translation is CASSTQTGGGSGELFF.